Presented here are 5 T cell receptor beta chains from one specimen sequenced in a study of naive and memory T cell subsets. An equimolar mix of two oligonucleotides served as the beta constant-region primer for TRBC1 and TRBC2. Ligated cDNA was amplified by four rounds of PCR with nested alpha and beta constant-region primers and SP2. Each CDR3 protein is one row after TCRdb ran MiXCR on the UMI-ligation and nested PCR reads. Altogether over 80,000 distinct CDR3 sequences are present, around 11% being singletons, with the ten largest covering just over 0.13%. These receptors' targets are unknown. General observations from the study: Possibly reflecting memory cells re-expressing CD45RA, a few larger clonotypes occurred in naive repertoires, especially CD8.

Input material: naive CD4+ T cells from blood. These receptors were obtained from a human donor in good health.

V is TRBV7-8 and J is TRBJ2-3, with D unresolved. V lost 1 base and J 3 bases, leaving 17 bases between the germline ends. Germline values: CDR1 SGHVS, CDR2 FQNEAQ. CDR3 size: 17 residues. CDR3 sequence (DNA): TGTGCCAGCAGCTTAGTGGGATATGGCACACCAACAGATACGCAGTATTTT. This codes for CASSLVGYGTPTDTQYF. Filled out from reference TRBV7-8 and TRBJ2-3, the complete variable domain reads GAGVSQSPRYKVAKRGQDVALRCDPISGHVSLFWYQQALGQGPEFLTYFQNEAQLDKSGLPSDRFFAERPEGSVSTLKIQRTQQEDSAVYLCASSLVGYGTPTDTQYFGPGTRLTVL.

This clonotype was counted ten times or more. The chain carries TRBV7-7 and TRBJ2-3; tentative D call: TRBD1 (6 bases). The V gene lost 5 bases and the J gene lost 0 bases, with 15 bases spanning the gap. The CDR3 runs 16 residues. Germline-derived CDR1 and CDR2 are SSHAT and FNYEAQ (reference sequence). CDR3 amino acids: CASSPDGQTSTDTQYF. The DNA for the CDR3 is TGTGCCAGCAGCCCCGATGGACAGACTAGCACAGATACGCAGTATTTT.

This clonotype was found many times. The rearrangement joins TRBV12-3 or TRBV12-4 to TRBJ2-5; TRBD1 matches at 7 bases. This CDR3 is built from 18 residues. The junction had 18 bases not matched to a gene; V was cut back by 5 bases and J by 3 bases. The CDR3 protein is CASSPQINRTTGKETQYF. The CDR3 DNA follows: TGTGCCAGCAGTCCCCAAATAAATCGCACGACAGGGAAAGAGACCCAGTACTTC.

This clonotype appeared a few times. The chain couples TRBV24-1 to TRBJ2-3; D call uncertain. The CDR3 is made up of 17 amino acids. V shed 0 bases and J shed 2 bases, with 14 bases lying between them. CDR1 KGHDR and CDR2 SFDVKD come from the germline V gene. CDR3 DNA sequence: TGTGCCACCAGTGATTTGCAAGTGGGCGGACCCACAGATACGCAGTATTTT. Translated, it gives CATSDLQVGGPTDTQYF.

The table lists this clonotype with a few counts. V and J are TRBV20-1 and TRBJ2-2; TRBD2 might be the D (6 bases). This CDR3 contains 13 residues. The V end lost 3 bases, the J end lost 7 bases, and 12 bases lay between the germline ends. Germline CDR1 reads DFQATT; CDR2 reads SNEGSKA (reference sequence). CDR3 protein: CSASRDFHGELFF. The CDR3 nucleotides are TGCAGTGCTAGCCGGGACTTCCACGGGGAGCTGTTTTTT.